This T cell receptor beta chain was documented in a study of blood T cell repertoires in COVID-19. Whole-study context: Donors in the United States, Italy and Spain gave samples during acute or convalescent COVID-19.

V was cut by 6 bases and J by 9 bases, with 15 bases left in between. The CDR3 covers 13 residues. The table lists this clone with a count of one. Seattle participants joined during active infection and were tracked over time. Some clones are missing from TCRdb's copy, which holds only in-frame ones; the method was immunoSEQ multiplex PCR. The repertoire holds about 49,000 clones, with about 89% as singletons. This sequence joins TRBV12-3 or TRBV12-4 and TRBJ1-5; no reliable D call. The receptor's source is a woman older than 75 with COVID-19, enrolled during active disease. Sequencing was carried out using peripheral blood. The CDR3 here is CASSPSEVGPQHF. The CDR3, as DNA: TGTGCCAGCAGCCCCAGCGAGGTCGGGCCCCAGCATTTT.